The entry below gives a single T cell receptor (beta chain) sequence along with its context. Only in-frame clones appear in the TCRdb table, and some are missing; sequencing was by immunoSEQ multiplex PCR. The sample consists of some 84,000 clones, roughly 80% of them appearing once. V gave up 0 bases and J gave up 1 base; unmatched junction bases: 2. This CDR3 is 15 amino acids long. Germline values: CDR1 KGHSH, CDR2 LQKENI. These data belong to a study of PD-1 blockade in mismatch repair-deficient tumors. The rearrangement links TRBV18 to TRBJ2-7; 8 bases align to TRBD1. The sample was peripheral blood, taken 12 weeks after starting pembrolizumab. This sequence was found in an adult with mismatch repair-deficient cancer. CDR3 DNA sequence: TGTGCCAGCTCACCACCCAGGACAGGGTCCTACGAGCAGTACTTC. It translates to CASSPPRTGSYEQYF.